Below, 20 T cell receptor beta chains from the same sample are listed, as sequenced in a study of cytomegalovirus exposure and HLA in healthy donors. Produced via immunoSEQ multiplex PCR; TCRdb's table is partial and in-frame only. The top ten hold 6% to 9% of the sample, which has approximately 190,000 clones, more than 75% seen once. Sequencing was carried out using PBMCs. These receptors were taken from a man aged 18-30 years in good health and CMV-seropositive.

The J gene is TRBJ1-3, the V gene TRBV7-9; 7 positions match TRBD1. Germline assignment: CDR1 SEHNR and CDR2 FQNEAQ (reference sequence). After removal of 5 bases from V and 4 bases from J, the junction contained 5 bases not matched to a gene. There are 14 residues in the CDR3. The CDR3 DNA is TGTGCCAGCAGCCCCACAGGGGTAGGAAACACCATATATTTT. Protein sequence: CASSPTGVGNTIYF.

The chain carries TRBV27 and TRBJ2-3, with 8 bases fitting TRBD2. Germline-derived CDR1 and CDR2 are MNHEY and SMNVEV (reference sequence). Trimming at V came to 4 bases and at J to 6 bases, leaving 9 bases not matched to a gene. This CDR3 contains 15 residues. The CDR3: CASSSGLARSDTQYF. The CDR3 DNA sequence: TGTGCCAGCAGTTCTGGACTAGCACGATCGGATACGCAGTATTTT.

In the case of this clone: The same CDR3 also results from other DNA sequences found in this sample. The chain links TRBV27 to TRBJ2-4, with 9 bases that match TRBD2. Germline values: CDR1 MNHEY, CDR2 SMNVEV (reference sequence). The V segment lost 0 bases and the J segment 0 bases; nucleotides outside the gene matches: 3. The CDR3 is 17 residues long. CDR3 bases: TGTGCCAGCAGTTTATCGAGCGGGGGGACAGCCAAAAACATTCAGTACTTC. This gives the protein CASSLSSGGTAKNIQYF.

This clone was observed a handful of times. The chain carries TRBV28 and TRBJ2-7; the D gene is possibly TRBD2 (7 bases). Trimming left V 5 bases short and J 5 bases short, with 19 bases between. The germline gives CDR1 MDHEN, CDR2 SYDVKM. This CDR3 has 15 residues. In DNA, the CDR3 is TGTGCCAGCAGTGTCCCCGGGGGGCAGGCTAACGAGCAGTACTTC. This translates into CASSVPGGQANEQYF.

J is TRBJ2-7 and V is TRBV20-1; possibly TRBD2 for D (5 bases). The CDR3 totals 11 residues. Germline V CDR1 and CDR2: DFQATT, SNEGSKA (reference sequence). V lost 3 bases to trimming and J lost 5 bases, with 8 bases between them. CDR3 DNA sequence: TGCAGTGCTAGGAGGGTCGACGAGCAGTACTTC. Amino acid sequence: CSARRVDEQYF.

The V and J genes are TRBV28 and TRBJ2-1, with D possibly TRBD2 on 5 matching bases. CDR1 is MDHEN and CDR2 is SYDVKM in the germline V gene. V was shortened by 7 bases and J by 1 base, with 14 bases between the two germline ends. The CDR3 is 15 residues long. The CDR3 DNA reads TGTGCCAGCATTCTTCCCGGGGAGTCCTACAATGAGCAGTTCTTC. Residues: CASILPGESYNEQFF.

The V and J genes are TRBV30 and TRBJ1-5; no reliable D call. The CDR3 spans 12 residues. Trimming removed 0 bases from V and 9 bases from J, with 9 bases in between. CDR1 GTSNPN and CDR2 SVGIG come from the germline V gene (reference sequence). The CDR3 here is CAWSVVDRPQHF. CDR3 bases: TGTGCCTGGAGTGTGGTCGATAGGCCCCAGCATTTT.

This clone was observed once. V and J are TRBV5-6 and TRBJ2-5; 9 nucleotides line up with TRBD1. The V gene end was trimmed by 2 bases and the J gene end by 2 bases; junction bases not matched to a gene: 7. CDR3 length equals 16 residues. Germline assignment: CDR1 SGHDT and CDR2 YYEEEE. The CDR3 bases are TGTGCCAGCAGCTTTATGACAGGGGGTACTCAAGAGACCCAGTACTTC. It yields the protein CASSFMTGGTQETQYF.

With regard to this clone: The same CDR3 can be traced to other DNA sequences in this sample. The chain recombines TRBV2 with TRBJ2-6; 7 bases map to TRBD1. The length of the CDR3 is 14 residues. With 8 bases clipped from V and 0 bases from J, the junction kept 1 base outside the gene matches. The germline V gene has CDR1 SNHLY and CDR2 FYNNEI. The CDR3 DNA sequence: TGTGCCAGCCGGGACAGCTCTGGGGCCAACGTCCTGACTTTC. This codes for CASRDSSGANVLTF.

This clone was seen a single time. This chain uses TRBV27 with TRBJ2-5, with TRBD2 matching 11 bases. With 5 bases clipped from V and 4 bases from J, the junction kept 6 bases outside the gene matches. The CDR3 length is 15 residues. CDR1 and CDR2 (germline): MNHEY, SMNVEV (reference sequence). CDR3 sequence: CASSASGRSVETQYF. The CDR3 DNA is TGTGCCAGCAGTGCTAGCGGGAGGTCGGTAGAGACCCAGTACTTC.

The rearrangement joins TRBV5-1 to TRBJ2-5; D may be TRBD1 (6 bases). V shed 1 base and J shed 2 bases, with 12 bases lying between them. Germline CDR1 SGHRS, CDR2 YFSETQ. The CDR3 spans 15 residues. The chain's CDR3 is CASSLFQGSQETQYF. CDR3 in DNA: TGCGCCAGCAGCTTGTTTCAGGGGTCACAAGAGACCCAGTACTTC.

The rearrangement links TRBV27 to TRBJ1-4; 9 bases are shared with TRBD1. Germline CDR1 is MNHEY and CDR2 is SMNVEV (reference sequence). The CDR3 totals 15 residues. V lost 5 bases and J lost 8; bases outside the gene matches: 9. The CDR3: CASSGPQGAGEKLFF. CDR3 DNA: TGTGCCAGCAGTGGACCACAGGGGGCGGGAGAAAAACTGTTTTTT.

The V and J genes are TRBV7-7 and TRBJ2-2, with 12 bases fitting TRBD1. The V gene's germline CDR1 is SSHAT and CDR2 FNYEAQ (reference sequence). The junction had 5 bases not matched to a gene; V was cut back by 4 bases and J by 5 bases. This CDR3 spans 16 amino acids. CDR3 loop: CASSSGTGGYTGELFF. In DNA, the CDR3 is TGTGCCAGCAGCTCCGGGACAGGGGGCTATACCGGGGAGCTGTTTTTT.

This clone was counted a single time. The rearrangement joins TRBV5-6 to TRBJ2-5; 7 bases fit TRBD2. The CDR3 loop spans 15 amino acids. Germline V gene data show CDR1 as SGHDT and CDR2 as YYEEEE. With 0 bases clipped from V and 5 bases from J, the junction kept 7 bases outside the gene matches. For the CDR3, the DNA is TGTGCCAGCAGCTTGGGTGGCGGGAGCCGGGAGACCCAGTACTTC. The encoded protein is CASSLGGGSRETQYF.

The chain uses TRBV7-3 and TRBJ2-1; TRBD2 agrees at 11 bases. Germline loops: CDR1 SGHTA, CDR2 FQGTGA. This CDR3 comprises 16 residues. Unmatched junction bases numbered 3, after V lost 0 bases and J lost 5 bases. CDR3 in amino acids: CASSLTTSGINNEQFF. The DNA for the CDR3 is TGTGCCAGCAGCTTAACGACTAGCGGGATCAACAATGAGCAGTTCTTC. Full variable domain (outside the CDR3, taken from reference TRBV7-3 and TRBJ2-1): GAGVSQTPSNKVTEKGKYVELRCDPISGHTALYWYRQSLGQGPEFLIYFQGTGAADDSGLPNDRFFAVRPEGSVSTLKIQRTERGDSAVYLCASSLTTSGINNEQFFGPGTRLTVL.

The CDR3 coding sequence is TGTGCCAGCAGAGGGACAGGGGGTGTCGACGAGCAGTACTTC. Its protein is CASRGTGGVDEQYF. V is TRBV27 and J is TRBJ2-7; 11 positions match TRBD1. Germline trimming cut 6 bases from V and 5 bases from J; bases unmatched to any gene: 6. This CDR3 has 14 residues. Per germline, CDR1 MNHEY and CDR2 SMNVEV (reference sequence).

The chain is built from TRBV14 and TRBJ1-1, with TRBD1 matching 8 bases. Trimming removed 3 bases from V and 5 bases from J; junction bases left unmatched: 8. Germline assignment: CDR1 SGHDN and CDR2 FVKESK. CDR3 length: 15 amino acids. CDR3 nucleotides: TGTGCCAGCAGCCAGCACAGGGGGGAGAGGACTGAAGCTTTCTTT. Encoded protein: CASSQHRGERTEAFF.

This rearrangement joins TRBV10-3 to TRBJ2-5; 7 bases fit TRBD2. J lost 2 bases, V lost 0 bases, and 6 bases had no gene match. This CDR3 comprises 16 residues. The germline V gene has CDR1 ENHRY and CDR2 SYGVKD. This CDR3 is CAISESGRGSQETQYF. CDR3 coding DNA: TGTGCCATCAGTGAGTCGGGGCGGGGGAGTCAAGAGACCCAGTACTTC.

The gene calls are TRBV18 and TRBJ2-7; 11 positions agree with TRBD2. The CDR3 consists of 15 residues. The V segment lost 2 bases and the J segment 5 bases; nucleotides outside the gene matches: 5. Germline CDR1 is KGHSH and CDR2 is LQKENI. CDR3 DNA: TGTGCCAGCTCACCAGTACTAGCGGGAGCCGACGAGCAGTACTTC. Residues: CASSPVLAGADEQYF.

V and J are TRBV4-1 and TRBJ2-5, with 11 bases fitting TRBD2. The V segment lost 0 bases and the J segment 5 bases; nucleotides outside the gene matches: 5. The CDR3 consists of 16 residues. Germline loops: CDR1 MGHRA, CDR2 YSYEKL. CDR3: CASSQDTSGSFETQYF. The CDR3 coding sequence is TGCGCCAGCAGCCAAGATACTAGCGGGAGTTTTGAGACCCAGTACTTC.